Presented here are 30 T cell receptor beta chains from one specimen sequenced in a study of blood T cell repertoires in COVID-19. Sequenced by immunoSEQ multiplex PCR; TCRdb stores in-frame clones only, minus some. The top ten hold 3% to 4% of the sample, which has 55,000 to 65,000 clones, 65% to 80% seen once. Sample: peripheral blood. These receptors all stem from a man aged 60-69 years with acute or convalescent COVID-19.

The V gene is TRBV5-6, the J gene TRBJ1-4; D gene uncertain. CDR1 and CDR2 from the germline V gene are SGHDT and YYEEEE. The V gene lost 4 bases and the J gene lost 0 bases, with 10 bases spanning the gap. CDR3 size: 15 residues. The chain's CDR3 is CASSMSPATNEKLFF. The CDR3 DNA is TGTGCCAGCAGCATGAGCCCTGCAACTAATGAAAAACTGTTTTTT.

This chain links TRBV30 with TRBJ2-5; 14 nucleotides agree with TRBD2. From germline, CDR1 is GTSNPN and CDR2 SVGIG (reference sequence). V shed 5 bases, J shed 9 bases, and the junction held 5 bases outside the gene matches. CDR3 length equals 13 residues. CDR3 region: CAWGTSGGVAQYF. CDR3 in DNA: TGTGCCTGGGGGACTAGCGGGGGAGTAGCCCAGTACTTC.

This clone was counted between two and nine times. The V and J genes are TRBV27 and TRBJ2-3; D may be TRBD2 (5 bases). The ends were cut back, 3 bases at V and 3 bases at J, with 10 bases in the middle. The CDR3 has 14 amino acids. Germline V lookup: CDR1 MNHEY, CDR2 SMNVEV (reference sequence). The DNA of the CDR3 is TGTGCCAGCAGTTTGTCGGGGAGTACAGATACGCAGTATTTT. It specifies CASSLSGSTDTQYF.

This chain joins TRBV19 and TRBJ1-5; 9 positions match TRBD1. V lost 6 bases and J lost 3; bases outside the gene matches: 9. This CDR3 contains 16 residues. Germline CDR1 and CDR2: LNHDA and SQIVND (reference sequence). CDR3 loop: CASRTTGTGFNQPQHF. In DNA, the CDR3 is TGTGCCAGTAGGACCACCGGGACAGGGTTCAATCAGCCCCAGCATTTT.

V usage is TRBV9 and J usage is TRBJ2-1; 8 positions match TRBD1. The length of the CDR3 is 15 residues. Looked up from germline, CDR1 is SGDLS and CDR2 is YYNGEE. J lost 7 bases, V lost 3 bases, and 9 bases had no gene match. The CDR3 DNA follows: TGTGCCAGCAGCGGTGGACAGGGAGTTACAAATGAGCAGTTCTTC. Residues: CASSGGQGVTNEQFF.

J is TRBJ1-3 and V is TRBV5-8; D unresolved. CDR1 and CDR2 (germline): SGHTS, YDEGEE. The CDR3 covers 15 residues. Trimming removed 2 bases from V and 2 bases from J, with 11 bases in between. The DNA of the CDR3 is TGTGCCAGCAGCTTTCGGCGGGCCGCTGGAAACACCATATATTTT. This translates into CASSFRRAAGNTIYF.

This chain connects TRBV3-1 (or the pseudogene TRBV3-2) to TRBJ2-3; D possibly corresponds to TRBD2 (6 bases). This CDR3 region has 17 residues. V lost 4 bases, J lost 4 bases, and 21 bases lay in between. Germline CDR1 reads LGHDT; CDR2 reads YNNKEL (reference sequence). CDR3 region: CASSPPLGGKIPDTQYF. CDR3 bases: TGTGCCAGCAGCCCGCCCCTTGGGGGGAAGATCCCAGATACGCAGTATTTT.

In its sample, this clone was seen a few times. The rearrangement uses TRBV27 and TRBJ1-1; D remains ambiguous. Trimming removed 4 bases from V and 8 bases from J, with 17 bases in between. CDR3 length: 14 amino acids. Germline values: CDR1 MNHEY, CDR2 SMNVEV (reference sequence). The CDR3 region has the DNA TGTGCCAGCAGTTCGACTTCGGGGAGTCCGGAAGCTTTCTTT. This sequence encodes CASSSTSGSPEAFF.

Here the CDR3 reads CASSFGEAPYEQYF. CDR3 DNA sequence: TGTGCCAGCAGCTTCGGTGAAGCCCCCTACGAGCAGTACTTC. The chain uses TRBV5-4 and TRBJ2-7, with no clear D. Germline assignment: CDR1 SGHNT and CDR2 YYREEE (reference sequence). The CDR3 spans 14 residues. The V end lost 2 bases, the J end lost 2 bases, and 11 bases lay between the germline ends.

For the CDR3, the DNA is TGTGCCAGCAAAGGGACTAGCGGGAGGGTTGGCCAGTTCTTC. It is translated as CASKGTSGRVGQFF. The V gene is TRBV2, the J gene TRBJ2-1; TRBD2 matches 16 bases. The junction had 7 bases not matched to a gene; V was cut back by 7 bases and J by 13 bases. The CDR3 extends over 14 amino acids. CDR1 SNHLY and CDR2 FYNNEI come from the germline V gene. The full variable domain, completed using reference TRBV2 and TRBJ2-1, is EPEVTQTPSHQVTQMGQEVILRCVPISNHLYFYWYRQILGQKVEFLVSFYNNEISEKSEIFDDQFSVERPDGSNFTLKIRSTKLEDSAMYFCASKGTSGRVGQFFGPGTRLTVL.

The J gene is TRBJ1-5, the V gene TRBV30; tentatively, D is TRBD1 (6 bases). This CDR3 contains 13 residues. Between the trimmed V and J ends, which lost 1 base and 9 bases, there was a span of 13 bases. Germline values: CDR1 GTSNPN, CDR2 SVGIG (reference sequence). CDR3 sequence (DNA): TGTGCCTGGAGTGGACAGGTTAGGGGGCCCCAGCATTTT. Its translation: CAWSGQVRGPQHF.

V is TRBV5-1 and J is TRBJ1-1; 7 bases align to TRBD1. The CDR3 consists of 16 residues. CDR1 and CDR2 from the germline V gene are SGHRS and YFSETQ. The ends lost 3 bases at V and 1 base at J; junction bases unmatched: 9. The CDR3 coding sequence is TGCGCCAGCAGCTCCCGACCGACAGGGACGAACACTGAAGCTTTCTTT. Translated, it gives CASSSRPTGTNTEAFF.

This chain links TRBV3-1 (or the pseudogene TRBV3-2) with TRBJ1-4; 9 bases are a match to TRBD1. J gave up 16 bases and V 5 bases, and 11 bases lay outside the gene matches. The CDR3 runs to 13 residues. Germline loops: CDR1 LGHDT, CDR2 YNNKEL (reference sequence). CDR3 protein: CASSKQGDREQFF. CDR3 DNA: TGTGCCAGCAGCAAGCAGGGGGACAGGGAACAGTTTTTT.

This chain connects TRBV28 to TRBJ1-5, with D perhaps TRBD1 (6 bases). The CDR3 extends over 14 amino acids. Trimming removed 7 bases at V and 1 base at J, with 11 bases between. Germline CDR1 and CDR2: MDHEN and SYDVKM. CDR3 residues: CASNEDRSNQPQHF. Written as DNA, the CDR3 is TGTGCCAGCAACGAGGACAGAAGCAATCAGCCCCAGCATTTT.

This rearrangement joins TRBV4-1 to TRBJ1-5; no clear D gene. The CDR3 is 14 amino acids. Germline values: CDR1 MGHRA, CDR2 YSYEKL. V was clipped by 3 bases and J by 0 bases, with 6 bases between them. The CDR3, as DNA: TGCGCCAGCAGCCAGAGGTATAGCAATCAGCCCCAGCATTTT. Translating gives CASSQRYSNQPQHF.

The chain uses TRBV19 and TRBJ2-7, with 8 positions matching TRBD2. The junction had 12 bases not matched to a gene; V was cut back by 5 bases and J by 3 bases. Per the germline V gene, CDR1 is LNHDA and CDR2 is SQIVND (reference sequence). The CDR3 contains 16 residues. The CDR3 nucleotides read TGTGCCAGTAGTGGTTTCTTCGGGACTAGTATCTACGAGCAGTACTTC. Translation gives CASSGFFGTSIYEQYF.

V is TRBV2 and J is TRBJ1-5; no clear D. Trimming left V 2 bases short and J 0 bases short, with 8 bases between. This CDR3 is built from 15 residues. CDR1 and CDR2 from the germline V gene are SNHLY and FYNNEI. In DNA, the CDR3 is TGTGCCAGCAGTGAATTGCACTATAGCAATCAGCCCCAGCATTTT. Its translation: CASSELHYSNQPQHF.

Only a few counts were recorded for this clone. J is TRBJ2-7 and V is TRBV7-9; 8 bases agree with TRBD2. V shed 4 bases, J shed 4 bases, and the junction held 9 bases outside the gene matches. Germline lookup yields CDR1 SEHNR and CDR2 FQNEAQ (reference sequence). There are 15 residues in the CDR3. The CDR3 DNA follows: TGTGCCAGCAGCTACCGAGCGGGAGATAGTTACGAGCAGTACTTC. Translation gives CASSYRAGDSYEQYF.

This clone has a single count. The chain is built from TRBV27 and TRBJ2-1; 9 bases map to TRBD2. Germline V gene sequence: CDR1 MNHEY, CDR2 SMNVEV (reference sequence). CDR3 size: 17 residues. V lost 4 bases to trimming and J lost 1 base; unmatched junction nucleotides: 8. The CDR3: CASSSGTSRLSYNEQFF. The CDR3 DNA sequence: TGTGCCAGCAGTTCAGGGACTAGCAGACTATCCTACAATGAGCAGTTCTTC.

V is TRBV10-1 and J is TRBJ2-1, with TRBD2 matching over 7 bases. CDR3 length: 15 residues. Germline V gene data show CDR1 as WNHNN and CDR2 as SYGVQD (reference sequence). The J segment lost 7 bases and the V segment lost 3 bases, leaving 9 bases of the junction unmatched. The CDR3 bases are TGCGCCAGCAGTGAAAGGACTAGACCCGAAAATGAGCAGTTCTTC. Residues: CASSERTRPENEQFF.

The chain carries TRBV7-9 and TRBJ1-1, with unresolved D. The CDR3 is made up of 12 amino acids. Germline assignment: CDR1 SEHNR and CDR2 FQNEAQ (reference sequence). V lost 4 bases, J lost 7 bases, and 10 bases lay in between. CDR3 in amino acids: CASSWGAFEAFF. The CDR3, as DNA: TGTGCCAGCAGCTGGGGAGCTTTTGAAGCTTTCTTT.

This clone showed up just a few times. The chain couples TRBV28 to TRBJ2-7, with TRBD1 as a possible D gene (6 bases). This CDR3 has 15 amino acids. Germline CDR1 is MDHEN and CDR2 is SYDVKM. Trimming left V 2 bases short and J 2 bases short, with 13 bases between. CDR3 in DNA: TGTGCCAGCAGTTTAACCTCGACAGGAACCTACGAGCAGTACTTC. Protein: CASSLTSTGTYEQYF.

This clone was seen a few times. This chain joins TRBV11-2 and TRBJ2-5; unclear D gene. The germline gives CDR1 SGHAT, CDR2 FQNNGV. The CDR3 sequence is 11 residues long. Trimming shortened V by 3 bases and J by 5 bases, and 4 bases separated the two germline ends. The CDR3 spells CASSFGETQYF. CDR3 DNA: TGTGCCAGCAGCTTTGGCGAGACCCAGTACTTC.

CDR3 in amino acids: CASSQGTEFSYGYTF. Written as DNA, the CDR3 is TGTGCCAGCAGTCAAGGGACAGAATTTTCCTATGGCTACACCTTC. The J gene is TRBJ1-2, the V gene TRBV2; 7 bases match TRBD1. V trimming: 5 bases; J trimming: 4 bases; junction bases outside the gene matches: 10. The CDR3 loop spans 15 amino acids. Germline lookup yields CDR1 SNHLY and CDR2 FYNNEI.

V and J are TRBV15 and TRBJ1-1, with D perhaps matching TRBD1 (5 bases). Trimming pared 4 bases from V and 5 bases from J, leaving 11 bases between. The CDR3 covers 13 residues. Germline CDR1 is LNHNV and CDR2 is YYDKDF (reference sequence). Here the CDR3 reads CATSIYRKTEAFF. In nucleotides, the CDR3 is TGTGCCACCAGCATCTACAGGAAAACTGAAGCTTTCTTT.

This chain connects TRBV11-2 to TRBJ2-5; 7 nucleotides align to TRBD2. The CDR3 has 16 amino acids. V trimming: 5 bases; J trimming: 1 base; junction bases outside the gene matches: 10. Germline CDR1 and CDR2: SGHAT and FQNNGV. The CDR3 region is CASSARGAGPQETQYF. The CDR3 DNA reads TGTGCCAGCAGCGCCCGGGGAGCGGGACCCCAAGAGACCCAGTACTTC.

The genes are TRBV14 and TRBJ2-7; 12 nucleotides match TRBD2. This CDR3 comprises 16 residues. Germline values: CDR1 SGHDN, CDR2 FVKESK. Trimming took 2 bases from V and 6 from J; bases not matched to a gene: 8. The CDR3 is CASSQMLSSGRGEQYF. The DNA of the CDR3 is TGTGCCAGCAGCCAAATGCTGTCTAGCGGGAGGGGCGAGCAGTACTTC.

V and J are TRBV4-2 and TRBJ2-3; 10 bases align to TRBD2. Germline trimming cut 0 bases from V and 9 bases from J; bases unmatched to any gene: 6. Germline values: CDR1 LGHNA, CDR2 YNFKEQ. This CDR3 contains 15 residues. This CDR3 is CASSQEQREGRTQYF. CDR3 DNA sequence: TGTGCCAGCAGCCAAGAACAGCGGGAGGGCAGAACGCAGTATTTT.

The rearrangement uses TRBV28 and TRBJ2-7; TRBD1 agrees at 12 bases. This CDR3 is built from 15 residues. Trimming removed 5 bases from V and 5 bases from J; junction bases left unmatched: 7. Germline-derived CDR1 and CDR2 are MDHEN and SYDVKM. The DNA of the CDR3 is TGTGCCAGCAGTCAAATTGGGACAGGGGGCAACGAGCAGTACTTC. It specifies CASSQIGTGGNEQYF.

This chain joins TRBV5-4 and TRBJ2-7; 7 bases agree with TRBD1. After removal of 4 bases from V and 2 bases from J, the junction contained 12 bases not matched to a gene. This CDR3 has 16 residues. Germline V gene data show CDR1 as SGHNT and CDR2 as YYREEE (reference sequence). CDR3: CASSPGGTGLPYEQYF. CDR3 nucleotides: TGTGCCAGCAGCCCAGGGGGAACAGGCCTCCCCTACGAGCAGTACTTC.